Below, one T cell receptor (beta chain) is given with its context. The antigen is unknown. Sequenced by immunoSEQ multiplex PCR; TCRdb stores in-frame clones only, minus some. The data contain about 15,000 clones, roughly nine tenths of them singletons. Tumor tissue was taken before any definitive surgery or chemotherapy was given. The V end lost 2 bases, the J end lost 6 bases, and 10 bases lay between the germline ends. The germline CDR1 and CDR2 sequences are GTSNPN and SVGIG (reference sequence). The CDR3 length is 12 residues. These data are taken from a study of high-grade serous ovarian cancer treatment subgroups. Study-wide results and limits: Repertoire similarity ranged roughly 0.11 to 0.8 between tumors of one patient.

The chain is built from TRBV30 and TRBJ2-5; the D gene is possibly TRBD2 (6 bases). This clonotype was sampled from a human donor with high-grade serous ovarian cancer. Sample: tumor tissue. CDR3: CAWSSGGQTQYF. The CDR3 coding sequence is TGTGCCTGGAGTTCCGGGGGACAGACCCAGTACTTC.